This TCR beta chain was sequenced in a study of blood T cell repertoires in COVID-19. Looking at the study overall: Acute-phase and convalescent COVID-19 samples originated in the United States, Italy and Spain. T cells, B-cell-depleted T cells, or PBMCs supplied cDNA or gDNA.

In its sample, this clone was seen once. The CDR3 length is 14 residues. Trimming took off 8 bases at V and 3 bases at J, with 15 bases between the two ends. From germline, CDR1 is MDHEN and CDR2 SYDVKM. Clones were read by immunoSEQ multiplex PCR, and TCRdb kept only the in-frame ones, dropping some. The sample consists of 300,000 to 400,000 clones, 85% of them appearing once. Sequencing was performed on PBMCs or T cells enriched from blood (not recorded which). This receptor was identified in a woman in her twenties or thirties who had been exposed to COVID-19. The genes are TRBV28 and TRBJ2-3; no definite D call. DNA of the CDR3: TGTGCCAGCGAAGGAATAGACGGGACAGATACGCAGTATTTT. Its translation: CASEGIDGTDTQYF.